This T cell receptor (beta chain) was documented in a study of blood T cell repertoires in COVID-19. Across the whole study: COVID-19 samples, acute and convalescent, were from the United States, Italy and Spain.

Study processing details: Quantification of nucleated cells was approximated via reference gene primer amplification. Clones were read by immunoSEQ multiplex PCR, and TCRdb kept only the in-frame ones, dropping some. V and J calls and clone size are as listed in that table; D and trimming were resolved from the DNA. Here the sample spans some 180,000 clones, 80% being singletons. Trimming took 2 bases from V and 4 from J, leaving 13 bases between them. This CDR3 contains 14 residues. Germline CDR1 SGDLS, CDR2 YYNGEE. In assigning cohorts, the study relied on participant-reported clinical history. A COVID-19 case had been met by exposed participants during the 2 weeks before study entry.

The clonotype was recovered from a man aged 55 to 70 who had been exposed to COVID-19. Input material: PBMCs or T cells enriched from blood (not recorded which). The genes are TRBV9 and TRBJ2-7; D perhaps matches TRBD1 (6 bases). CDR3 nucleotide sequence: TGTGCCAGCAGCGTCACGGGACAACTATACGAGCAGTACTTC. Protein sequence: CASSVTGQLYEQYF.